This T cell receptor (beta chain) was recorded in a study of blood T cell repertoires in COVID-19. Study in general: Whether acute or convalescent, the COVID-19 samples came from the United States, Italy and Spain. PBMCs, B-cell-depleted T cells, or T cells provided the cDNA or gDNA that made up the material.

CDR3 length: 15 residues. V was trimmed by 1 base and J by 0 bases, leaving 7 bases between them. Germline values: CDR1 SNHLY, CDR2 FYNNEI. Seattle cases were enrolled at active infection and followed longitudinally. Original methodology: Amplification of reference gene primers was used by the study to estimate nucleated cell counts. Sequenced by immunoSEQ multiplex PCR; TCRdb stores in-frame clones only, minus some. The V and J calls and the clone size are those of that table, but D and trimming were determined from the DNA. Here the sample spans 180,000 or so clones, 85% being singletons. In this sample, this clone turned up once.

The sequence derives from a person aged 70 to 85 with COVID-19, enrolled during active disease. The chain couples TRBV2 to TRBJ2-1, with D perhaps matching TRBD1 (5 bases). Sequencing used peripheral blood. The DNA of the CDR3 is TGTGCCAGCAGTGAAGGGGGCTTCTCCTACAATGAGCAGTTCTTC. It codes for CASSEGGFSYNEQFF. Looking up the rest from reference TRBV2 and TRBJ2-1 gives the full variable domain: EPEVTQTPSHQVTQMGQEVILRCVPISNHLYFYWYRQILGQKVEFLVSFYNNEISEKSEIFDDQFSVERPDGSNFTLKIRSTKLEDSAMYFCASSEGGFSYNEQFFGPGTRLTVL.